The 17 T cell receptor beta chains presented below share a single source sample, sequenced in a study of blood T cell repertoires in COVID-19. The protocol was immunoSEQ multiplex PCR, while the TCRdb copy is restricted to in-frame clones and leaves out a portion. Of around 300,000 clones in the sample, over 75% are singletons; the top ten hold roughly 7.3%. Source material: peripheral blood. Receptors originate from a woman in her twenties or thirties with COVID-19, enrolled during active disease.

CDR3 sequence: CASSPVGLEQYF. The CDR3 DNA is TGCGCCAGCAGTCCCGTCGGACTCGAGCAGTACTTC. The chain employs TRBV5-1 and TRBJ2-7; D is perhaps TRBD2 (5 bases). The CDR3 is 12 residues long. V lost 5 bases to trimming and J lost 6 bases, with 12 bases between them. Germline-derived CDR1 and CDR2 are SGHRS and YFSETQ.

The gene calls are TRBV29-1 and TRBJ1-4; perhaps TRBD1 as D (5 bases). From germline, CDR1 is SQVTM and CDR2 ANQGSEA. The length of the CDR3 is 14 residues. Trimming removed 6 bases from V and 2 bases from J, with 13 bases in between. In nucleotides, the CDR3 is TGCAGCGTGGCTCCAGGGATCACTAATGAAAAACTGTTTTTT. Encoded protein: CSVAPGITNEKLFF.

V usage is TRBV4-3 and J usage is TRBJ2-2; 7 bases match TRBD2. The CDR3 length is 17 residues. The junction had 5 bases not matched to a gene; V was cut back by 0 bases and J by 1 base. Germline CDR1 is LGHNA and CDR2 is YSLEER. CDR3 sequence (DNA): TGCGCCAGCAGCCAAGAGTCGGCTAGCGGGAACACCGGGGAGCTGTTTTTT. Translated: CASSQESASGNTGELFF.

The V gene is TRBV7-6, the J gene TRBJ1-5, with a possible D match to TRBD1 (6 bases). Germline V CDR1 and CDR2: SGHVS, FNYEAQ. The CDR3 totals 15 residues. Trimming shortened V by 3 bases and J by 2 bases, and 11 bases separated the two germline ends. CDR3 amino acids: CASSLQGTGNQPQHF. The CDR3 nucleotides are TGTGCCAGCAGCTTGCAGGGGACGGGCAATCAGCCCCAGCATTTT.

The gene calls are TRBV2 and TRBJ2-2; TRBD1 might be the D (5 bases). From germline, CDR1 is SNHLY and CDR2 FYNNEI. This CDR3 contains 12 residues. V was trimmed by 5 bases and J by 7 bases, leaving 8 bases between them. DNA of the CDR3: TGTGCCAGCAGTTGGGGCGGCGGGGAGCTGTTTTTT. This sequence encodes CASSWGGGELFF.

The chain has TRBV27 and TRBJ1-2; maybe TRBD1 (5 bases). The CDR3 sequence is 13 residues long. CDR1 MNHEY and CDR2 SMNVEV come from the germline V gene (reference sequence). V lost 2 bases, J lost 8 bases, and 12 bases lay in between. The CDR3, as DNA: TGTGCCAGCAGTTTAACGGCAGGGAGGGGCTACACCTTC. The encoded protein is CASSLTAGRGYTF.

V gene TRBV7-8 combines with J gene TRBJ1-1; TRBD1 might be the D (5 bases). The CDR3 is 14 residues long. V lost 2 bases, J lost 10 bases, and 17 bases lay in between. Germline V CDR1 and CDR2: SGHVS, FQNEAQ. Written as DNA, the CDR3 is TGTGCCAGCAGCTTATTCCGGGGGGGAAGCGGAGCTTTCTTT. Protein product: CASSLFRGGSGAFF. The full variable domain, in which reference TRBV7-8 and TRBJ1-1 provide the parts outside the CDR3, is GAGVSQSPRYKVAKRGQDVALRCDPISGHVSLFWYQQALGQGPEFLTYFQNEAQLDKSGLPSDRFFAERPEGSVSTLKIQRTQQEDSAVYLCASSLFRGGSGAFFGQGTRLTVV.

This clone appeared a single time. The rearrangement joins TRBV5-1 to TRBJ2-7; the match to TRBD1 covers 10 bases. Germline V CDR1 and CDR2: SGHRS, YFSETQ. The V segment lost 0 bases and the J segment 4 bases; nucleotides outside the gene matches: 10. The CDR3 has 17 residues. The CDR3 loop is CASSLAALTGGLYEQYF. The CDR3 DNA reads TGCGCCAGCAGCTTGGCCGCTTTGACAGGGGGCTTGTACGAGCAGTACTTC.

The rearrangement joins TRBV9 to TRBJ2-5, with 7 bases matching TRBD1. Germline lookup yields CDR1 SGDLS and CDR2 YYNGEE. After removal of 3 bases from V and 5 bases from J, the junction contained 10 bases not matched to a gene. This CDR3 spans 15 amino acids. The CDR3 region has the DNA TGTGCCAGCAGCGCCGAGGGACAGCCTACGGAGACCCAGTACTTC. Translating it yields CASSAEGQPTETQYF.

This chain's CDR3 is CASSEAAGTDTQYF. CDR3 DNA sequence: TGCGCCAGCAGTGAGGCAGCGGGGACAGATACGCAGTATTTT. The gene calls are TRBV10-1 and TRBJ2-3; TRBD2 agrees at 7 bases. Germline V CDR1 and CDR2: WNHNN, SYGVQD (reference sequence). CDR3 size: 14 residues. J was trimmed by 3 bases and V by 2 bases; bases with no gene match: 2.

A few counts support this clone. The rearrangement links TRBV9 to TRBJ2-7, with TRBD1 identical over 8 bases. The CDR3 runs 15 residues. In germline, CDR1 is SGDLS, CDR2 YYNGEE. V shed 1 base, J shed 4 bases, and the junction held 7 bases outside the gene matches. The CDR3 DNA is TGTGCCAGCAGCGTAAGGCAGGGGGCTAATTACGAGCAGTACTTC. It codes for CASSVRQGANYEQYF.

About this clone: At one end, the junction sequence differs from germline, possibly due to a read error. This chain uses TRBV7-7 with TRBJ2-5; a weak D match, TRBD1 (7 bases). In germline, CDR1 is SSHAT, CDR2 FNYEAQ (reference sequence). This CDR3 has 17 amino acids. CDR3 DNA sequence: TGTGCTAGCAGCTCTGAGGAGGGGGCGTTTCACCAAGAGACCCAGTACTTC. It translates to CASSSEEGAFHQETQYF. The full variable domain, completed using reference TRBV7-7 and TRBJ2-5, is GAGVSQSPRYKVTKRGQDVTLRCDPISSHATLYWYQQALGQGPEFLTYFNYEAQPDKSGLPSDRFSAERPEGSISTLTIQRTEQRDSAMYRCASSSEEGAFHQETQYFGPGTRLLVL.

V is TRBV7-2 and J is TRBJ1-6; D is undetermined. Trimming left V 5 bases short and J 3 bases short, with 8 bases between. This CDR3 is built from 14 residues. The germline V gene encodes CDR1 SGHTA and CDR2 FQGNSA. The CDR3 DNA follows: TGTGCCAGCAGCCCAAGCCTCTATAATTCACCCCTCCACTTT. Protein product: CASSPSLYNSPLHF.

The V gene is TRBV7-8, the J gene TRBJ2-2; D perhaps matches TRBD2 (6 bases). V was cut by 10 bases and J by 6 bases, with 15 bases left in between. This CDR3 is 13 amino acids long. Per germline, CDR1 SGHVS and CDR2 FQNEAQ. Here the CDR3 DNA reads TGTGCCACCGGAGGGAGAACATCCGGGGAGCTGTTTTTT. This gives the protein CATGGRTSGELFF.

The rearrangement links TRBV7-3 to TRBJ2-7; 8 bases map to TRBD1. The CDR3 extends over 19 amino acids. Germline V gene lookup returns CDR1 SGHTA and CDR2 FQGTGA. Germline trimming cut 2 bases from V and 0 bases from J; bases unmatched to any gene: 15. The CDR3 here is CASSLQGARGSGSSYEQYF. Written as DNA, the CDR3 is TGTGCCAGCAGCTTACAGGGGGCGAGGGGTTCTGGGAGCTCCTACGAGCAGTACTTC.

The V call is TRBV6-5, the J call TRBJ1-2; 8 positions agree with TRBD1. The V and J ends lost 0 bases and 5 bases, in that order; junction bases with no gene match: 8. The CDR3 has 16 amino acids. The V gene's germline CDR1 is MNHEY and CDR2 SVGAGI. CDR3 sequence reads: CASSYSIRTGRYGYTF. The CDR3 DNA is TGTGCCAGCAGTTACTCGATTCGGACAGGGAGATATGGCTACACCTTC.

This sequence joins TRBV19 and TRBJ1-5; 10 nucleotides match TRBD1. Trimming cost V 8 bases and J 7 bases; bases outside gene matches: 5. Germline loops: CDR1 LNHDA, CDR2 SQIVND (reference sequence). The CDR3 loop spans 13 amino acids. The DNA of the CDR3 is TGTGCCAGTTCGACAGGGGGCGTGCAGCCCCAGCATTTT. The encoded protein is CASSTGGVQPQHF.